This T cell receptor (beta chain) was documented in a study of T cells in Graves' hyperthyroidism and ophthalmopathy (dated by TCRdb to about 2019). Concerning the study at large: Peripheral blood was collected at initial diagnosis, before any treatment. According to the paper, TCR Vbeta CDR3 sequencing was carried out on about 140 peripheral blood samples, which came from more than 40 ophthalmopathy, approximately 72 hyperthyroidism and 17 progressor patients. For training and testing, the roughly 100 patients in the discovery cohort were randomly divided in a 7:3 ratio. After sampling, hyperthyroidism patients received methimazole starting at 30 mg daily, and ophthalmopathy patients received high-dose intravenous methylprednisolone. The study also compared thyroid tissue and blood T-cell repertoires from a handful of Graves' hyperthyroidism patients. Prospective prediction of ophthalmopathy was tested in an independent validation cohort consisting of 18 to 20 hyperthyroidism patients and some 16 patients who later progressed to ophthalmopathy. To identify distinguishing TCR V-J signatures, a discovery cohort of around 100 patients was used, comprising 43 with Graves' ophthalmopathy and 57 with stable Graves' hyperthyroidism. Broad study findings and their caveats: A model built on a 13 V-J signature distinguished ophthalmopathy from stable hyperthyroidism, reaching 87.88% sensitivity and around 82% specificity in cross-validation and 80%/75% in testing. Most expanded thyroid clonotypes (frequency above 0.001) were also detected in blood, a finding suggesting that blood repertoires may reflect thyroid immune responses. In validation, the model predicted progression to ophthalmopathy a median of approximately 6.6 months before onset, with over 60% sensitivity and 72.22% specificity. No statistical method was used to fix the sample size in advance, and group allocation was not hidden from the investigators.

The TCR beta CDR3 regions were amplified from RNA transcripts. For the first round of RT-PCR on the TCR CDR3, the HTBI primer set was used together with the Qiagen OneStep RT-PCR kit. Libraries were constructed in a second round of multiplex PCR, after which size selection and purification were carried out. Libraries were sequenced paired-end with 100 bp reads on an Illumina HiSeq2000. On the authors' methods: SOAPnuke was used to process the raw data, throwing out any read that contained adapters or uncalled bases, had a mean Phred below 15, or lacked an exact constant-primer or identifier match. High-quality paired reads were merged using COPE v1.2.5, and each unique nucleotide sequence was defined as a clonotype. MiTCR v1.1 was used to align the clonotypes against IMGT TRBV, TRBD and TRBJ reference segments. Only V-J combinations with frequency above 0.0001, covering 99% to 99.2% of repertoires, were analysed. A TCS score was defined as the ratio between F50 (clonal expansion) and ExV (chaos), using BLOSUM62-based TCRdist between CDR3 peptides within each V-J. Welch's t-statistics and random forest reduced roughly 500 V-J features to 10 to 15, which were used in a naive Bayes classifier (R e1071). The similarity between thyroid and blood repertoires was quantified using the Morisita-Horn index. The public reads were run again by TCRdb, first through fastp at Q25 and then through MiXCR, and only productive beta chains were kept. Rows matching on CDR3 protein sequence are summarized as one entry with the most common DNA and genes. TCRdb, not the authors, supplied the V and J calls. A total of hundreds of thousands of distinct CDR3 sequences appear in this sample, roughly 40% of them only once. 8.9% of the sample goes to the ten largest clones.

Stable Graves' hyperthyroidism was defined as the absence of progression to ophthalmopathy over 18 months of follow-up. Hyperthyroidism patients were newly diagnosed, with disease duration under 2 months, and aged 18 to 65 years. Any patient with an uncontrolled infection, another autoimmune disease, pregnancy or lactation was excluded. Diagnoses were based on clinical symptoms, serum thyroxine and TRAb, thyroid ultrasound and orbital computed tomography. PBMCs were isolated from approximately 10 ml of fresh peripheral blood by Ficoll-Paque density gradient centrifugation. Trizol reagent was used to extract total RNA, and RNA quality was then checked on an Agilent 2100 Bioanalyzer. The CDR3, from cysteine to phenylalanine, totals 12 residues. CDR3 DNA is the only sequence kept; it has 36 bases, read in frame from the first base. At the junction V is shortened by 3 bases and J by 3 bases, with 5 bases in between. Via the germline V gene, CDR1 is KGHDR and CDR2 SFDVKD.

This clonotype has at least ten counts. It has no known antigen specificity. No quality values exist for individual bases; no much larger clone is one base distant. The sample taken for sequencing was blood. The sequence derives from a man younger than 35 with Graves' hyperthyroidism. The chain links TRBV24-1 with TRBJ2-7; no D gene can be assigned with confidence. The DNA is TGTGCCACCAGTGATAAACACTACGAGCAGTACTTC. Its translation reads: CATSDKHYEQYF.